These 3 T cell receptor beta chains came from one sample sequenced in a study of CD8 T cells in Susac syndrome. After extraction with the RNeasy kit, roughly 0.45 to 1 ug of the RNA was reverse transcribed using random hexamers. TCRdb analysed the immunoSEQ multiplex PCR reads with MiXCR anew, one entry per CDR3 protein. The table shows approximately 200,000 distinct CDR3 sequences, with nearly 95% occurring only once. The source material was CD4+ T cells from PBMCs. The receptor set was obtained from a human donor with multiple sclerosis.

The chain couples TRBV29-1 to TRBJ1-1; D remains unclear. The length of the CDR3 is 13 residues. Germline CDR1 is SQVTM and CDR2 is ANQGSEA. Trimming removed 8 bases from V and 0 bases from J, with 13 bases in between. The CDR3 sequence is CSSAAHLNTEAFF. For the CDR3, the DNA is TGCAGCTCCGCGGCGCACCTGAACACTGAAGCTTTCTTT. The whole variable domain, filled in from reference TRBV29-1 and TRBJ1-1, reads SAVISQKPSRDICQRGTSLTIQCQVDSQVTMMFWYRQQPGQSLTLIATANQGSEATYESGFVIDKFPISRPNLTFSTLTVSNMSPEDSSIYLCSSAAHLNTEAFFGQGTRLTVV.

The chain is built from TRBV20-1 and TRBJ1-5; D is uncertain. Trimming cost V 3 bases and J 5 bases, with 8 bases left between them. The CDR3 loop spans 12 amino acids. Germline CDR1 reads DFQATT; CDR2 reads SNEGSKA (reference sequence). CDR3 loop: CSASPQHQPQHF. Written as DNA, the CDR3 is TGCAGTGCTAGCCCGCAACATCAGCCCCAGCATTTT.

V usage is TRBV5-4 and J usage is TRBJ2-5; D ambiguous. Per the germline V gene, CDR1 is SGHNT and CDR2 is YYREEE (reference sequence). The CDR3 has 13 amino acids. Trimming shortened V by 1 base and J by 1 base, and 5 bases separated the two germline ends. CDR3 DNA sequence: TGTGCCAGCAGCTTGATGCTCCAAGAGACCCAGTACTTC. Amino acid sequence: CASSLMLQETQYF.